What follows is one TCR beta chain and its context. Recently diagnosed hyperthyroidism of less than 2 months' duration affected patients aged 18 to 65. This record belongs to a study of T cells in Graves' hyperthyroidism and ophthalmopathy. Researchers amplified the TCR beta CDR3 regions from RNA transcripts. With the HTBI primer set, the TCR CDR3 went through a first round of RT-PCR. Using its own MiXCR run on the multiplex PCR reads, TCRdb lists one record per CDR3 protein. The sample lists a few hundred thousand distinct CDR3 sequences; around 16% were seen once. Germline CDR1 is SQVTM and CDR2 is ANQGSEA. Trimming took 3 bases from V and 4 from J; bases not matched to a gene: 8. The CDR3 consists of 15 residues.

The sample consisted of blood. This chain uses TRBV29-1 with TRBJ1-3, with TRBD1 identical over 8 bases. This clonotype originated in a woman in her 30s with Graves' hyperthyroidism. The CDR3 loop reads CSVEFRTGRGNTIYF. The CDR3 nucleotides read TGCAGCGTTGAGTTTCGGACAGGGAGGGGAAACACCATATATTTT. Full variable domain (missing parts from reference TRBV29-1 and TRBJ1-3): SAVISQKPSRDICQRGTSLTIQCQVDSQVTMMFWYRQQPGQSLTLIATANQGSEATYESGFVIDKFPISRPNLTFSTLTVSNMSPEDSSIYLCSVEFRTGRGNTIYFGEGSWLTVV.